The present T cell receptor (beta chain) was sequenced within a study of Graves' ophthalmopathy and Graves' hyperthyroidism. Study summary: Hyperthyroidism showing no ophthalmopathy within 18 months of follow-up was stable.

Germline loops: CDR1 WNHNN, CDR2 SYGVQD (reference sequence). Trimming cost V 8 bases and J 5 bases; bases outside gene matches: 6. This CDR3 contains 14 residues. Uncontrolled infections, pregnancy, lactation or other autoimmune diseases led to patient exclusion. Orbital computed tomography, thyroid ultrasound, TRAb, serum thyroxine and clinical symptoms formed the basis of diagnosis. RNA transcripts were the source from which TCR beta CDR3 regions were amplified. The library came from an HTBI-primed first-round RT-PCR and a second-round multiplex PCR. TCRdb re-analysed the multiplex PCR reads in MiXCR, keeping a single row per CDR3 protein. The top ten clones hold approximately 10% of a sample with around 1,000,000 distinct CDR3 sequences, 36% of them seen once.

This TCR came from an adult man with Graves' hyperthyroidism. The V gene is TRBV10-1, the J gene TRBJ2-5, with 12 bases lining up with TRBD1. The sample was peripheral blood or thyroid tissue (not recorded which). The CDR3 DNA is TGCGCCAGCGGCCGGGACAGGGGGCAGGAGACCCAGTACTTC. Protein: CASGRDRGQETQYF.